Here is one TCR beta chain with its context. This clonotype was counted a few times. No antigen is known for it. No much larger clone is present one base from it, and per-base qualities are unavailable. The CDR3 holds 18 amino acids from the cysteine to the phenylalanine. Just the 54-base CDR3 DNA is kept, in frame starting at base 1. As encoded in the germline V gene (reference sequence), CDR1 is MNHEY while CDR2 is SMNVEV. V lost 5 bases and J lost 4 bases, and the count of bases not matched to a germline gene is 12. Library generation was performed with 5' RACE. Sequencing was carried out with an Illumina HiSeq 2500. The second PCR ran for about 6 to 12 cycles and used a J-beta primer mix along with a sample-barcoded 5' primer. A unique molecular identifier was introduced onto each TCR beta cDNA molecule by a template-switch 5' adaptor carrying 12 random nucleotides. Each sample yielded at least 2.5 million CDR3-containing paired-end reads. First-strand cDNA was synthesized from all RNA with the Mint cDNA synthesis kit, primed by a TRBC-specific oligonucleotide. Following uracil-DNA glycosylase treatment, a first 18-cycle PCR with universal primers M1SS and BC2_uni_R was performed on all cDNA. The original methods were these. Each sample was normalized by randomly selecting 1 million high-quality reads, each carrying a distinct molecular identifier. Reads sharing molecular identifiers were discarded rather than binned into consensus sequences. MiTCR, set to a Q25 quality threshold and the strictest error-elimination algorithm, was used for CDR3 identification, clonotype clustering and error correction. A nonparametric unseen species model with Euler transformation was used to estimate a lower bound on total TCR beta diversity. The public sequencing data were trimmed at Q25 with fastp and processed into clonotypes with MiXCR by TCRdb, which kept only in-frame beta chains. Each CDR3 protein gets just one entry, which takes the most common genes and DNA from the rows behind it. The V and J calls and clone size are TCRdb's, not the authors'. The table for this sample lists about 1.8 million distinct CDR3 sequences; just under 50% of them were counted only once. The top ten clones comprise about 2.1% of the sample.

The data were obtained in a study of blood T cells in healthy people across ages (dated by TCRdb to 2015 to 2017). At the level of the whole study: In model experiments, template switching captured roughly one uniquely barcoded TCR beta cDNA molecule for every two T cells. The study measured age-related changes in TCR beta repertoire diversity using deep sequencing normalized with unique cDNA molecular identifiers. Donors were grouped into four age groups: young (average roughly 17 years), middle-aged (39), aged (about 60) and long-lived (over 80). Donors of different ages were randomly distributed across sequencing lanes to avoid experimental bias. The study analyzed two additional independent replicas of 1 million unique cDNA reads from the same blood draw for two donors, one aged 18 to 29 and one aged 80 or older.

General findings and caveats noted by the study authors: As age increased, observed TCR beta diversity per million T cells dropped in a roughly linear way, and a significant reduction was already evident by age about 40. Compared with the aged group, the long-lived group had more naive CD4+ T cells, fewer expanded clones and increased TCR diversity, a pattern suggesting age selection. The CMV infection status of donors was not known, potentially confounding age-related changes in expanded clonotypes. The percentage of naive T cells measured by flow cytometry correlated strongly with observed TCR beta diversity. Since profiling was done on bulk unsorted PBMCs, naive and antigen-experienced compartments could not be conclusively compared. Estimates of total diversity based on one million sequenced T cells were considered lower bounds and underestimates.

Systemically healthy Caucasian individuals from Russia, some 40 in total and aged about 6 to 95 years, were included as donors. Around 10 milliliters of peripheral blood were collected from each donor into EDTA-treated Vacutainer tubes. Ficoll-Paque density-gradient centrifugation was used to isolate PBMCs, with at least 7 million per sample. Trizol reagent was used to extract total RNA from the PBMCs, yielding at least 5 micrograms per sample. For every donor, an aliquot of PBMCs went through flow cytometry to measure the percentages of naive CD45RAhigh/CD27high T cells. The receptor comes from a woman between 40 and 50 years old in good health. The sequence links TRBV27 to TRBJ2-5; TRBD2 lines up with 14 middle nucleotides. Material: blood. The encoded CDR3 is CASSPEMTSGGAGETQYF. The DNA sequence reads TGTGCCAGCAGTCCCGAAATGACTAGCGGGGGGGCCGGAGAGACCCAGTACTTC.